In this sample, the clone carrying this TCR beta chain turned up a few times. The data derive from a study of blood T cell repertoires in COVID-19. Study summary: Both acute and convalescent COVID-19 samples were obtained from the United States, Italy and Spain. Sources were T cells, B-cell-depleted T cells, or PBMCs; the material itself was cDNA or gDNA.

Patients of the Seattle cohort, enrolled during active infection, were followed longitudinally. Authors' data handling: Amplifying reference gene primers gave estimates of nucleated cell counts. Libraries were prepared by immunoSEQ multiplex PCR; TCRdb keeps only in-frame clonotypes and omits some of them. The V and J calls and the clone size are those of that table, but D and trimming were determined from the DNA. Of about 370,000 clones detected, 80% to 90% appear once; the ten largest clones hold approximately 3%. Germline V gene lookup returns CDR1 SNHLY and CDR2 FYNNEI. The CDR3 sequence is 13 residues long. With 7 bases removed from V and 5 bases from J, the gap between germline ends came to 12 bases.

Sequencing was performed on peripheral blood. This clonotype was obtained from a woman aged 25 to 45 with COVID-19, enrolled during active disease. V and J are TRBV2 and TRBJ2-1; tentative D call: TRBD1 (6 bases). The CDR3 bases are TGTGCCAGCAATAAGGACAGAAACAATGAGCAGTTCTTC. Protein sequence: CASNKDRNNEQFF.